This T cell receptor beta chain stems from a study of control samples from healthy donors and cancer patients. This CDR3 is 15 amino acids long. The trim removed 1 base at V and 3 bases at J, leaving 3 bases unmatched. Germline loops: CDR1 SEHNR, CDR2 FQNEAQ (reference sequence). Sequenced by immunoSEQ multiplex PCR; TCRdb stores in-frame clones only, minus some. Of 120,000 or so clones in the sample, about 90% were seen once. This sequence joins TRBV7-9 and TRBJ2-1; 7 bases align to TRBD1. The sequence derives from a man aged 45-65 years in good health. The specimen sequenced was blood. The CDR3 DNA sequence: TGTGCCAGCAGCTTAGGAGGGGGCAGCTACAATGAGCAGTTCTTC. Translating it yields CASSLGGGSYNEQFF.